Following are 31 T cell receptor beta chains from one sample sequenced in a study of blood T cell repertoires in COVID-19. The repertoire was sequenced with immunoSEQ multiplex PCR; TCRdb's copy has only in-frame clones and lacks some. The sample lists roughly 340,000 clones; 80% to 90% were seen once. Sequencing was performed on peripheral blood. These receptors came from a woman in her twenties or thirties with COVID-19, enrolled during active disease.

This sequence joins TRBV19 and TRBJ1-4; 7 bases line up with TRBD1. Germline loops: CDR1 LNHDA, CDR2 SQIVND (reference sequence). With 8 bases clipped from V and 1 base from J, the junction kept 19 bases outside the gene matches. CDR3 length: 19 residues. The CDR3 loop is CASSRQGFAGSGTNEKLFF. As DNA, the CDR3 is TGTGCCAGTTCCCGACAGGGTTTCGCGGGTAGTGGAACTAATGAAAAACTGTTTTTT.

The chain combines TRBV3-1 (or the pseudogene TRBV3-2) with TRBJ2-1, with TRBD2 matching over 8 bases. CDR1 LGHDT and CDR2 YNNKEL come from the germline V gene (reference sequence). The V and J ends lost 5 bases and 6 bases, in that order; junction bases with no gene match: 3. CDR3 length: 13 residues. The CDR3 DNA is TGTGCCAGCAGCTGGGGACTAGTCAATGAGCAGTTCTTC. Its translation is CASSWGLVNEQFF.

The chain links TRBV28 to TRBJ1-3, with 7 nucleotides matching TRBD1. Trimming at V came to 3 bases and at J to 0 bases, leaving 5 bases not matched to a gene. Germline CDR1 reads MDHEN; CDR2 reads SYDVKM. The CDR3 has 16 residues. As DNA, the CDR3 is TGTGCCAGCAGTTTTGGGACAGCTTCCTCTGGAAACACCATATATTTT. It encodes CASSFGTASSGNTIYF.

DNA for the CDR3: TGTGCCAGTAGTCTAGGCCTCCGAGGAGATTCACCCCTCCACTTT. Residues: CASSLGLRGDSPLHF. V is TRBV19 and J is TRBJ1-6, with D unresolved. The V end was cut by 5 bases, the J end by 8 bases, with 16 bases between. Looked up from germline, CDR1 is LNHDA and CDR2 is SQIVND (reference sequence). This CDR3 comprises 15 residues.

The chain employs TRBV5-1 and TRBJ2-4; 13 bases match TRBD2. From germline, CDR1 is SGHRS and CDR2 YFSETQ. The CDR3 spans 17 residues. With 4 bases clipped from V and 2 bases from J, the junction kept 6 bases outside the gene matches. The CDR3 region has the DNA TGCGCCAGCAGCCGCGGACTAGCGGGAGATACCAAAAACATTCAGTACTTC. This encodes CASSRGLAGDTKNIQYF.

This chain uses TRBV7-8 with TRBJ2-2, with D maybe TRBD2 (5 bases). V dropped 5 bases and J dropped 8 bases, with 9 bases sitting between them. Germline V CDR1 and CDR2: SGHVS, FQNEAQ. The CDR3 has 12 amino acids. CDR3 bases: TGTGCCAGCAGCGAGGGAACAGGGGAGCTGTTTTTT. It is translated as CASSEGTGELFF. The full variable domain, completed using reference TRBV7-8 and TRBJ2-2, is GAGVSQSPRYKVAKRGQDVALRCDPISGHVSLFWYQQALGQGPEFLTYFQNEAQLDKSGLPSDRFFAERPEGSVSTLKIQRTQQEDSAVYLCASSEGTGELFFGEGSRLTVL.

The gene calls are TRBV19 and TRBJ1-5; D ambiguous. This CDR3 has 13 amino acids. Germline V gene sequence: CDR1 LNHDA, CDR2 SQIVND (reference sequence). V lost 1 base to trimming and J lost 7 bases, with 8 bases between them. In nucleotides, the CDR3 is TGTGCCAGTAGTATAGTGGCGGGCCAGCCCCAGCATTTT. It encodes CASSIVAGQPQHF.

This chain connects TRBV30 to TRBJ2-7; 8 bases align to TRBD1. Germline assignment: CDR1 GTSNPN and CDR2 SVGIG (reference sequence). The CDR3 covers 12 residues. V gave up 5 bases and J gave up 6 bases; unmatched junction bases: 6. In DNA, the CDR3 is TGTGCCTGGCAGCCTACAGGGGGCGAGCAGTACGTC. Protein sequence: CAWQPTGGEQYV.

The CDR3 bases are TGTGCCAGTCTTCAGGGCCGGTATAATAACTATGGCTACACCTTC. Amino acid sequence: CASLQGRYNNYGYTF. The genes are TRBV19 and TRBJ1-2; D might be TRBD1 (5 bases). Germline CDR1 and CDR2: LNHDA and SQIVND (reference sequence). V shed 8 bases and J shed 1 base, with 17 bases lying between them. CDR3 length: 15 amino acids.

The CDR3 sequence is CASSLGDYNEQFF. The CDR3 bases are TGTGCCAGCAGCTTAGGAGATTACAATGAGCAGTTCTTC. This chain joins TRBV7-2 and TRBJ2-1; the D is unclear. Germline CDR1 reads SGHTA; CDR2 reads FQGNSA. The CDR3 has 13 residues. V was pared by 1 base and J by 4 bases, with 5 bases between.

DNA of the CDR3: TGCGCCAGCAGCCAAGATGCGGGGGCCGACACCGGGGAGCTGTTTTTT. Protein product: CASSQDAGADTGELFF. The chain couples TRBV4-3 to TRBJ2-2; weak D call: TRBD2 (7 bases). This CDR3 spans 16 amino acids. V was cut by 0 bases and J by 3 bases, with 11 bases left in between. Germline V CDR1 and CDR2: LGHNA, YSLEER.

V and J are TRBV18 and TRBJ2-6; 8 bases are shared with TRBD1. The CDR3 is 17 residues long. Unmatched junction bases numbered 5, after V lost 3 bases and J lost 1 base. In germline, CDR1 is KGHSH, CDR2 LQKENI. The CDR3, as DNA: TGTGCCAGCTCACCCGGGACAGGAGATTCTGGGGCCAACGTCCTGACTTTC. Its protein is CASSPGTGDSGANVLTF. Full variable domain (rest looked up from reference TRBV18 and TRBJ2-6): NAGVMQNPRHLVRRRGQEARLRCSPMKGHSHVYWYRQLPEEGLKFMVYLQKENIIDESGMPKERFSAEFPKEGPSILRIQQVVRGDSAAYFCASSPGTGDSGANVLTFGAGSRLTVL.

The chain couples TRBV19 to TRBJ1-6; 8 bases are a match to TRBD1. The CDR3 consists of 14 residues. J was trimmed by 9 bases and V by 6 bases; bases with no gene match: 7. Per germline, CDR1 LNHDA and CDR2 SQIVND (reference sequence). The CDR3 reads CASRQDREVSPLHF. CDR3 in DNA: TGTGCCAGTAGACAGGACAGGGAGGTTTCACCCCTCCACTTT.

The rearrangement uses TRBV5-6 and TRBJ2-5, with D maybe TRBD2 (7 bases). The CDR3 is 15 residues long. V was shortened by 0 bases and J by 5 bases, with 14 bases between the two germline ends. Germline CDR1 SGHDT, CDR2 YYEEEE. Here the CDR3 reads CASSLGGGGMETQYF. In DNA, the CDR3 is TGTGCCAGCAGCTTGGGAGGGGGAGGGATGGAGACCCAGTACTTC.

The rearrangement joins TRBV27 to TRBJ1-2; 7 nucleotides align to TRBD1. Germline-derived CDR1 and CDR2 are MNHEY and SMNVEV (reference sequence). The J segment lost 3 bases and the V segment lost 5 bases, leaving 6 bases of the junction unmatched. CDR3 length equals 14 residues. The CDR3: CASSLTGPDYGYTF. The CDR3 nucleotides read TGTGCCAGCAGTCTGACAGGGCCCGACTATGGCTACACCTTC.

The CDR3 bases are TGTGCCAGCAGTTTACTATTCGGCTACGAGCAGTACTTC. Translated: CASSLLFGYEQYF. The chain recombines TRBV28 with TRBJ2-7; no firm D call. CDR1 MDHEN and CDR2 SYDVKM come from the germline V gene. Trimming shortened V by 2 bases and J by 3 bases, and 8 bases separated the two germline ends. The CDR3 loop spans 13 amino acids.

In DNA form, the CDR3 reads TGCGCCAGCAGCCCTCCAGGGCCCAACACAGATACGCAGTATTTT. It codes for CASSPPGPNTDTQYF. The gene calls are TRBV5-1 and TRBJ2-3; possibly TRBD1 for D (5 bases). Germline lookup yields CDR1 SGHRS and CDR2 YFSETQ. This CDR3 is built from 15 residues. V was pared by 4 bases and J by 2 bases, with 14 bases between.

This clone was seen just once. The gene calls are TRBV5-8 and TRBJ2-2; 8 bases line up with TRBD1. This CDR3 spans 16 amino acids. V was pared by 3 bases and J by 1 base, with 5 bases of the junction left unmatched. Germline CDR1 reads SGHTS; CDR2 reads YDEGEE. The CDR3 sequence: CASSWRGQENTGELFF. The CDR3 region has the DNA TGTGCCAGCAGCTGGAGGGGACAGGAGAACACCGGGGAGCTGTTTTTT.

The chain has TRBV6-1 and TRBJ1-1, with D perhaps TRBD1 (5 bases). V shed 3 bases and J shed 1 base, with 9 bases lying between them. The CDR3 has 14 amino acids. Germline lookup yields CDR1 MNHNS and CDR2 SASEGT. CDR3 loop: CASSDDRPNTEAFF. CDR3 nucleotide sequence: TGTGCCAGCAGTGATGACAGACCGAACACTGAAGCTTTCTTT.

The rearrangement uses TRBV2 and TRBJ2-1; 8 nucleotides match TRBD2. V was pared by 6 bases and J by 4 bases, with 5 bases of the junction left unmatched. This CDR3 is built from 14 residues. CDR1 and CDR2 from the germline V gene are SNHLY and FYNNEI. The CDR3 bases are TGTGCCAGCAGGCCACTAGCGGAATACAATGAGCAGTTCTTC. It translates to CASRPLAEYNEQFF.

The DNA of the CDR3 is TGTGCCAGCTCACCAGTCGCAGTCGCTAATGAAAAACTGTTTTTT. This sequence encodes CASSPVAVANEKLFF. V and J are TRBV18 and TRBJ1-4; D is unresolved. Germline V gives CDR1 KGHSH, CDR2 LQKENI. CDR3 size: 15 residues. Trimming left V 2 bases short and J 3 bases short, with 10 bases between.

This rearrangement joins TRBV7-9 to TRBJ1-1; TRBD1 is a possible D gene (6 bases). The CDR3 is made up of 14 amino acids. Germline lookup yields CDR1 SEHNR and CDR2 FQNEAQ (reference sequence). V shed 7 bases and J shed 8 bases, with 20 bases lying between them. DNA of the CDR3: TGTGCCAGCACACCACTAGAGCGGGGGGCGGAAGCTTTCTTT. Amino acid sequence: CASTPLERGAEAFF.

The chain recombines TRBV29-1 with TRBJ1-1, with TRBD1 matching over 10 bases. The V gene's germline CDR1 is SQVTM and CDR2 ANQGSEA. J gave up 10 bases and V 7 bases, and 9 bases lay outside the gene matches. CDR3 length: 12 amino acids. The CDR3 coding sequence is TGCAGCGGCTACGACAGGGGGCCTGGAGCTTTCTTT. The encoded protein is CSGYDRGPGAFF.

V and J are TRBV6-5 and TRBJ2-5; 8 nucleotides line up with TRBD1. This CDR3 is 13 amino acids long. Germline trimming cut 5 bases from V and 4 bases from J; bases unmatched to any gene: 3. Germline loops: CDR1 MNHEY, CDR2 SVGAGI. Here the CDR3 DNA reads TGTGCCAGCAGTCTAGACAGGGGAGAGACCCAGTACTTC. This translates into CASSLDRGETQYF.

This chain joins TRBV7-8 and TRBJ1-1; 8 bases align to TRBD1. V gave up 3 bases and J gave up 7 bases; unmatched junction bases: 4. CDR3 length: 13 residues. Germline lookup yields CDR1 SGHVS and CDR2 FQNEAQ. The CDR3 DNA follows: TGTGCCAGCAGCTTTGGACAGGGCGGTGAAGCTTTCTTT. It specifies CASSFGQGGEAFF.

The rearrangement joins TRBV2 to TRBJ1-1; D not resolved. CDR3 size: 16 residues. Trimming left V 6 bases short and J 3 bases short, with 20 bases between. CDR1 and CDR2 (germline): SNHLY, FYNNEI. DNA for the CDR3: TGTGCCAGCAGCGGGGAGTGGGTAGCGGGCTACACTGAAGCTTTCTTT. This translates into CASSGEWVAGYTEAFF.

This clone has a single count. The J gene is TRBJ2-1, the V gene TRBV7-8, with a tentative D call TRBD1 (6 bases). Per the germline V gene, CDR1 is SGHVS and CDR2 is FQNEAQ. V lost 3 bases and J 10 bases, leaving 13 bases between the germline ends. The length of the CDR3 is 13 residues. The CDR3 region is CASSFNRDWEQFF. DNA for the CDR3: TGTGCCAGCAGCTTCAACAGGGATTGGGAGCAGTTCTTC.

The gene calls are TRBV6-2 or TRBV6-3 and TRBJ1-2, with 8 bases aligning to TRBD1. With V trimmed by 2 bases and J by 2 bases, 10 bases remained unmatched. In germline, CDR1 is MNHEY, CDR2 SVGEGT. The CDR3 length is 17 residues. Written as DNA, the CDR3 is TGTGCCAGCAGTTACCCCCGGACAGGGATTCCGAACTATGGCTACACCTTC. Protein: CASSYPRTGIPNYGYTF.

The V gene is TRBV19, the J gene TRBJ1-3, with 7 positions matching TRBD1. V was pared by 5 bases and J by 1 base, with 5 bases of the junction left unmatched. The germline V gene has CDR1 LNHDA and CDR2 SQIVND (reference sequence). The CDR3 runs 15 residues. The CDR3 DNA is TGTGCCAGTAGTCCGGGACAGTCTTCTGGAAACACCATATATTTT. Translation: CASSPGQSSGNTIYF.

The chain joins TRBV2 to TRBJ2-7; TRBD1 might be the D (6 bases). V lost 3 bases and J 7 bases, leaving 10 bases between the germline ends. The CDR3 totals 12 residues. CDR1 is SNHLY, CDR2 FYNNEI, per germline. In DNA form, the CDR3 reads TGTGCCAGCAGTGAGGGGGCGAGGGAGCAGTACGTC. Residues: CASSEGAREQYV.

The rearrangement joins TRBV2 to TRBJ1-5, with a possible D match to TRBD1 (6 bases). Germline CDR1 is SNHLY and CDR2 is FYNNEI. This CDR3 is 15 amino acids long. V was clipped by 1 base and J by 2 bases, with 9 bases between them. The chain's CDR3 is CASSEEGVGNQPQHF. CDR3 DNA sequence: TGTGCCAGCAGTGAAGAGGGGGTTGGCAATCAGCCCCAGCATTTT.